This TCR beta chain was captured in a study of blood T cells in healthy people across ages. The use of a sample-barcoded 5' primer and a J-beta primer mix characterized a second PCR of roughly 7 to 11 cycles. Each cDNA molecule carried a tag from a template-switch adaptor that contained 12 random nucleotides. Individual samples furnished no less than 2.5 million CDR3-containing paired-end reads apiece. TCRdb reanalysed the 5' RACE reads using MiXCR and keeps one entry per CDR3 protein. The data contain hundreds of thousands of distinct CDR3 sequences, about a quarter of them singletons. Study-wide results and caveats: Unknown CMV status may confound age-related changes in expanded clones. It was the long-lived donors that had more naive CD4+ cells and higher diversity than aged donors.

This CDR3 comprises 12 residues. The germline V gene encodes CDR1 GTSNPN and CDR2 SVGIG (reference sequence). After removal of 3 bases from V and 7 bases from J, the junction contained 3 bases not matched to a gene. To note about this clonotype: Its specificity is not known.

This sample was also put to use in a study of T cells of mothers and their children.

The sample taken for sequencing was blood. This TCR was recovered from a boy between 2 and 10 years old in good health. V gene TRBV30 combines with J gene TRBJ2-7; 10 bases line up with TRBD2. The CDR3 region is CAWRLAGFEQYF. The CDR3 nucleotides read TGTGCCTGGAGACTAGCGGGGTTTGAGCAGTACTTC.